The T cell receptor beta chain under discussion was sequenced for a study of T cells in Graves' hyperthyroidism and ophthalmopathy (dated by TCRdb to the late 2010s). Regarding the complete study: Peripheral blood samples were taken at initial diagnosis, before any treatment was given. TCR V-J signatures able to tell the groups apart were searched for in a discovery cohort of more than 90 patients, of whom over 40 had Graves' ophthalmopathy and around 57 had stable Graves' hyperthyroidism. Prospective prediction of ophthalmopathy was tested in an independent validation cohort of 18 to 20 hyperthyroidism patients and roughly 16 patients who later progressed to ophthalmopathy. For training and testing, the 100 or so patients in the discovery cohort were randomly divided in a 7:3 ratio. Thyroid tissue and blood T-cell repertoires from roughly 6 Graves' hyperthyroidism patients were also compared in the study. After blood sampling, hyperthyroidism patients were treated with methimazole at a starting dose of 30 mg daily, and ophthalmopathy patients were treated with high-dose intravenous methylprednisolone. According to the paper, TCR Vbeta CDR3 sequencing was carried out on 135 peripheral blood samples, which came from 40 to 45 ophthalmopathy, 75 to 80 hyperthyroidism and roughly 17 progressor patients.

This clonotype has more than one count but fewer than ten. This clone's antigen is unknown. No per-base quality is available; no much larger clone lies one base away. A patient counted as having stable Graves' hyperthyroidism if no progression to ophthalmopathy occurred over 18 months of follow-up. Hyperthyroidism patients were aged 18 to 65 years and newly diagnosed, with disease duration of less than 2 months. Patients with uncontrolled infections, other autoimmune diseases, pregnancy or lactation were excluded. Diagnoses were based on clinical symptoms, serum thyroxine and TRAb, thyroid ultrasound and orbital computed tomography. PBMCs were isolated from 10 ml of fresh peripheral blood by Ficoll-Paque density gradient centrifugation. Trizol reagent was used to extract total RNA, and RNA quality was then checked on an Agilent 2100 Bioanalyzer. The TCR beta CDR3 regions were amplified from RNA transcripts. A first-round RT-PCR of the TCR CDR3 used the HTBI primer set with the Qiagen OneStep RT-PCR kit. Libraries were constructed in a second round of multiplex PCR, after which size selection and purification were performed. Paired-end sequencing of the libraries was performed with 100 bp reads on an Illumina HiSeq2000. In the authors' own workflow: SOAPnuke was used to process the raw data, with reads discarded if the reads contained adapters or uncalled bases, had a mean Phred below 15, or lacked an exact constant-primer or identifier match. High-quality paired reads were merged with COPE v1.2.5, and unique nucleotide sequences were defined as clonotypes. Clonotypes were aligned to IMGT TRBV, TRBD and TRBJ reference segments using MiTCR v1.1. The analysis was restricted to V-J combinations with a frequency above 0.0001, which together covered roughly 99% of the repertoires. The TCS score was defined as F50 (clonal expansion) divided by E x V (chaos), with BLOSUM62-based TCRdist calculated between CDR3 peptides within each V-J. Welch's t-statistics and random forest reduced 500 to 650 V-J features to under 15, which were used in a naive Bayes classifier (R e1071). The public reads were reprocessed in TCRdb via fastp at Q25 and MiXCR, keeping in-frame beta chains. Rows are combined by CDR3 protein, so each entry shows the most common genes and DNA. The V and J calls shown here were made by TCRdb, not taken from the authors' results. This sample lists 300,000 to 400,000 distinct CDR3 sequences; 18% were detected once. Around 50% of the sample lies in the top ten.

Between the V and J ends, shortened by 2 bases and 7 bases respectively, the junction contains 14 bases. Including cysteine and phenylalanine, the CDR3 has 15 amino acids. Solely the CDR3 DNA is kept, with 45 bases framed from the first base. Overall study outcomes, separate from this receptor: Most expanded thyroid clonotypes (frequency above 0.001) were also detected in blood, a finding suggesting that blood repertoires may reflect thyroid immune responses. Ophthalmopathy was separated from stable hyperthyroidism by a 13 V-J signature model, with just over 85% sensitivity and approximately 81% specificity obtained in cross-validation and 80%/75% obtained in testing. Sample size was not statistically predetermined, and investigators were not blinded to group allocation. In validation, progression to ophthalmopathy was predicted by the model with 55% to 71% sensitivity and around 76% specificity, a median of around 5.9 months before onset.

The V gene is TRBV12-3 or TRBV12-4 and the J gene is TRBJ1-4, with the D segment identity uncertain. The TCR was taken from a woman in her 50s with Graves' hyperthyroidism. Sequenced: blood. DNA sequence: TGTGCCAGCAGTTTATGGACGCTTGGGATTGAAAAACTGTTTTTT. Its protein reads: CASSLWTLGIEKLFF.